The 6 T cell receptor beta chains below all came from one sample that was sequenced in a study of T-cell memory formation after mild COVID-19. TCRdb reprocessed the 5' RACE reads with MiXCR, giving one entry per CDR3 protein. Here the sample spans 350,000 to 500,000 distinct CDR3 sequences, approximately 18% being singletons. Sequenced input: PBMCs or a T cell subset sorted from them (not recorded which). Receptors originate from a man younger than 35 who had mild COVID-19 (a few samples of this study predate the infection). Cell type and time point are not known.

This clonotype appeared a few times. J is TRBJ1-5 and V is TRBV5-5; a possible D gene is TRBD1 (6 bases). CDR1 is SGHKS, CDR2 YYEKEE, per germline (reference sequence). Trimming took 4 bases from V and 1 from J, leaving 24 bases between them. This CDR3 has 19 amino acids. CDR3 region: CASSPGHRGGFGSNQPQHF. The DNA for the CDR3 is TGTGCCAGCAGCCCGGGACACCGAGGCGGTTTTGGGAGCAATCAGCCCCAGCATTTT.

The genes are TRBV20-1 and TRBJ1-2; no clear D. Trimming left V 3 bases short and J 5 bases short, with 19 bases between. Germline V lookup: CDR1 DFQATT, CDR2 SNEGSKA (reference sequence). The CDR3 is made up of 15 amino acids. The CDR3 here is CSASGRSSYGYGYTF. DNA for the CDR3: TGCAGTGCTAGCGGCCGGTCTTCCTACGGGTATGGCTACACCTTC.

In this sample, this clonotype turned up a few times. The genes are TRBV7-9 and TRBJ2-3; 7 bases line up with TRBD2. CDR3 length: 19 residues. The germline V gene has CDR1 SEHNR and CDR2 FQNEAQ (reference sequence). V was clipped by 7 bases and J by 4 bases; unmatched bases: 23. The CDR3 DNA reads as TGTGCCAGCACCCCCCGCCGGGACGCCCCGGGGGGTTCCGCAGATACGCAGTATTTT. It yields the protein CASTPRRDAPGGSADTQYF.

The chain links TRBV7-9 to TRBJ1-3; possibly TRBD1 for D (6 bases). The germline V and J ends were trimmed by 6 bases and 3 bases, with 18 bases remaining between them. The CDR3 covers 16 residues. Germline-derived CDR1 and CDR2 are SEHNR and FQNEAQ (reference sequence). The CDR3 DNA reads TGTGCCAGCAGGAACCCTACAGGGTTGGATGGAAACACCATATATTTT. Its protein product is CASRNPTGLDGNTIYF.

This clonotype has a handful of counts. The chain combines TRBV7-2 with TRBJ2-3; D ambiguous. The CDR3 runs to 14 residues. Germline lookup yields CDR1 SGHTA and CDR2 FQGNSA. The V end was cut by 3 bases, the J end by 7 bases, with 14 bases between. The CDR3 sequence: CASSFFGAEHTQYF. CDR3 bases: TGTGCCAGCAGCTTCTTCGGTGCCGAGCATACGCAGTATTTT.

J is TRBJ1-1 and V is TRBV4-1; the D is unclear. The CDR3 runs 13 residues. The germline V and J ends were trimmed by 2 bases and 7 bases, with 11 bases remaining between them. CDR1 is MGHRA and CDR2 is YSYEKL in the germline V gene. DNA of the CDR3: TGCGCCAGCAGCCAAACGAGCCACCATGAAGCTTTCTTT. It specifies CASSQTSHHEAFF.